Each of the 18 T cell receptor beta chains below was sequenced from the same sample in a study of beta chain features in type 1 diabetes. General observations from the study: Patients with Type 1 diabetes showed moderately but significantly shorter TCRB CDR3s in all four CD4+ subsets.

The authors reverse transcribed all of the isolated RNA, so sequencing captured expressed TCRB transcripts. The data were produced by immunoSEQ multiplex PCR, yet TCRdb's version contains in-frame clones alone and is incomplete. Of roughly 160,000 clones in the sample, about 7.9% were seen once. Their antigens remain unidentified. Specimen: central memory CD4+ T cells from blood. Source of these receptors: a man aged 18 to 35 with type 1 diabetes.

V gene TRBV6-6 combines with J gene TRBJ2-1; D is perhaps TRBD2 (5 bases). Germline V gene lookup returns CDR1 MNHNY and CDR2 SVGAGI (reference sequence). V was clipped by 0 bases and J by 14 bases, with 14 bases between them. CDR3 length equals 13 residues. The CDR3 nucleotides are TGTGCCAGCAGTTACTCGTCGGGAATAAAGGAGTTCTTC. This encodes CASSYSSGIKEFF.

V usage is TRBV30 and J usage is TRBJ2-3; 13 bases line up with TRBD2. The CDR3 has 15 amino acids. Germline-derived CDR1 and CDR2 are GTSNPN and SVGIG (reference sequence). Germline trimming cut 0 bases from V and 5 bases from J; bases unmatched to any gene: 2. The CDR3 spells CAWSVGLAGEDTQYF. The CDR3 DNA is TGTGCCTGGAGTGTAGGACTAGCGGGGGAAGATACGCAGTATTTT.

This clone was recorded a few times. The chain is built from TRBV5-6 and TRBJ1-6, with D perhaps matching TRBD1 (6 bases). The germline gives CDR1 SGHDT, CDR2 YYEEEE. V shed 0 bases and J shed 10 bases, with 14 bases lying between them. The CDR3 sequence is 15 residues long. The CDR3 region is CASSLDPQGNSPLHF. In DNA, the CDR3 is TGTGCCAGCAGCTTGGATCCACAGGGTAACTCACCCCTCCACTTT.

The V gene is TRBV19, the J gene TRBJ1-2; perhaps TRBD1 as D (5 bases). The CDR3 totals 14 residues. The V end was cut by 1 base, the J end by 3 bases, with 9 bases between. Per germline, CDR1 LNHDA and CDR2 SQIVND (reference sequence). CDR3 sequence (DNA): TGTGCCAGTAGTATAGGGTCACAGGACTATGGCTACACCTTC. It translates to CASSIGSQDYGYTF.

The CDR3 is CASSADTVGGSPLHF. The CDR3 coding sequence is TGTGCCAGCAGCGCTGACACGGTCGGGGGTTCACCCCTCCACTTT. The V and J genes are TRBV9 and TRBJ1-6; possibly TRBD1 for D (5 bases). V lost 3 bases and J 9 bases, leaving 16 bases between the germline ends. Germline V gives CDR1 SGDLS, CDR2 YYNGEE. The CDR3 runs to 15 residues.

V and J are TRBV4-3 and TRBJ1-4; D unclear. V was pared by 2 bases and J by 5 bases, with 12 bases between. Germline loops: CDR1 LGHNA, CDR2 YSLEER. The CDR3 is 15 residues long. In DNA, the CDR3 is TGCGCCAGCAGCCAAAATTTCCGGGAGAATGAAAAACTGTTTTTT. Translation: CASSQNFRENEKLFF.

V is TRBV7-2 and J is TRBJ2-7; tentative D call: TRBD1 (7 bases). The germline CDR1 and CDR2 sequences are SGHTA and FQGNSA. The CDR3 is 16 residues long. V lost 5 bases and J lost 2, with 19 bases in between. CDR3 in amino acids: CASSPRQGLLTYEQYF. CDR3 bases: TGTGCCAGCAGCCCCCGACAGGGACTCCTAACCTACGAGCAGTACTTC.

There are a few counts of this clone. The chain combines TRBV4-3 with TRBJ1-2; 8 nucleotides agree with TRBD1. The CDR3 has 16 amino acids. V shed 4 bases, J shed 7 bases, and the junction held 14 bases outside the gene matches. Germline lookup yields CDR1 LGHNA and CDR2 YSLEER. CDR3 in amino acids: CASSLNGRTGRSGYTF. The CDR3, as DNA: TGCGCCAGCAGCCTTAACGGTCGGACAGGGAGGAGTGGCTACACCTTC.

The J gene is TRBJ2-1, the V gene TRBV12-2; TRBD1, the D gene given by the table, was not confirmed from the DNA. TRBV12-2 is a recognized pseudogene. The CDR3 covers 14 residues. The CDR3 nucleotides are TGTGCAAGTCGCTTAGAGGGACATTCTGATGAGCAGTTCTTC. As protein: CASRLEGHSDEQFF.

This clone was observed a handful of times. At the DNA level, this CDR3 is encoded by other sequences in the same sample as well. The CDR3 is CASSLDTPNYGYTF. Written as DNA, the CDR3 is TGCGCCAGCAGCTTGGACACCCCTAACTATGGCTACACCTTC. J is TRBJ1-2 and V is TRBV5-1, with unresolved D. Between the trimmed V and J ends, which lost 0 bases and 0 bases, there was a span of 6 bases. Per germline, CDR1 SGHRS and CDR2 YFSETQ. CDR3 length: 14 residues.

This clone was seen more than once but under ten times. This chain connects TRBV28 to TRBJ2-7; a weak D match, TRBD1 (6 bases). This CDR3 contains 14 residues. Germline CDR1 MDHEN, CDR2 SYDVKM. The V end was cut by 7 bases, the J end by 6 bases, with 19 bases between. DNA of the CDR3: TGTGCCAGCAACGCCCCGGGGACACGTCGCGAGCAGTACTTC. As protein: CASNAPGTRREQYF.

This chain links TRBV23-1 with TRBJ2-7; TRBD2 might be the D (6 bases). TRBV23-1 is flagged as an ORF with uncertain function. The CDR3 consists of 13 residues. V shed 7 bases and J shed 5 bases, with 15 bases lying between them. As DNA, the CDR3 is TGCGCCAGCAAGCGACTAGAAATCGACGAGCAGTACTTC. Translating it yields CASKRLEIDEQYF.

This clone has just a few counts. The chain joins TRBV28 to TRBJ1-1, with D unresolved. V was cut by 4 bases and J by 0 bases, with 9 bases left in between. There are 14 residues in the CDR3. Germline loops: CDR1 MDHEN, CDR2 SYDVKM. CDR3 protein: CASSSHTLNTEAFF. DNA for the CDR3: TGTGCCAGCAGTTCCCACACATTGAACACTGAAGCTTTCTTT.

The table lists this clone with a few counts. The CDR3 DNA follows: TGCGCCAGCAGCTTGAATTTGGCCGCTGAAGCTTTCTTT. Its translation: CASSLNLAAEAFF. The chain recombines TRBV5-1 with TRBJ1-1; D remains ambiguous. Trimming shortened V by 1 base and J by 6 bases, and 10 bases separated the two germline ends. Germline V CDR1 and CDR2: SGHRS, YFSETQ. This CDR3 spans 13 amino acids.

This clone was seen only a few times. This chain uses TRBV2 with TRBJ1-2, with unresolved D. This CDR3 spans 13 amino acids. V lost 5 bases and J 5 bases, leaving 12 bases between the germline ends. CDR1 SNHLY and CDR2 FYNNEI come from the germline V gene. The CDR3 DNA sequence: TGTGCCAGCAGTTCGGACCGGACTTATGGCTACACCTTC. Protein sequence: CASSSDRTYGYTF.

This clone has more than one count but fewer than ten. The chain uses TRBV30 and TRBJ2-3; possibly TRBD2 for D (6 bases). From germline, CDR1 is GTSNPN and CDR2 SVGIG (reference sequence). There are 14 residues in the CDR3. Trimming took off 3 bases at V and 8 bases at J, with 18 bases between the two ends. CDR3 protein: CAWRRGPSGGTQYF. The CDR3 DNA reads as TGTGCCTGGAGACGGGGACCATCCGGGGGTACGCAGTATTTT.

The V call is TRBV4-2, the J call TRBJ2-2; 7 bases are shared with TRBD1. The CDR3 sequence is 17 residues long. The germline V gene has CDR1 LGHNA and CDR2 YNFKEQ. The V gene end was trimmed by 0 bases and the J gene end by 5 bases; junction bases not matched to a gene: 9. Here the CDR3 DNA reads TGTGCCAGCAGCCAAGATCTTGACAGGGTATGGACCGGGGAGCTGTTTTTT. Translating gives CASSQDLDRVWTGELFF.

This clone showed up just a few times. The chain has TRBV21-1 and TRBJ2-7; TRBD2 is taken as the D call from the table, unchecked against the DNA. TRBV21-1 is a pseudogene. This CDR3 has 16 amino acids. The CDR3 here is CASSKGLAPKIYEQYF. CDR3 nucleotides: TGTGCCAGCAGCAAGGGACTAGCACCGAAAATCTACGAGCAGTACTTC.